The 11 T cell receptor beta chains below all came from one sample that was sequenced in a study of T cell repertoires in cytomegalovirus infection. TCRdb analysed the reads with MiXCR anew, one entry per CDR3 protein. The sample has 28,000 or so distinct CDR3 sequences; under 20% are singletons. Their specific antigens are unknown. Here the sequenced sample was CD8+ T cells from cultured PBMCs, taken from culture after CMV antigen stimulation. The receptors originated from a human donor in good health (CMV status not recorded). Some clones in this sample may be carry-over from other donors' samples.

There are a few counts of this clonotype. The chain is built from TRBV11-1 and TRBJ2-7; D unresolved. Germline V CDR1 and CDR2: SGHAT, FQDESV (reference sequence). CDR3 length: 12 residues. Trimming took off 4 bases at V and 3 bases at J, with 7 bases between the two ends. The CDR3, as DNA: TGTGCCAGCAGCTCAACCTACTACGAGCAGTACTTC. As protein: CASSSTYYEQYF.

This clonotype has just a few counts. The CDR3 DNA sequence: TGTGCCAGCAGTCCTGGACCGGGGAGCACCATATATTTT. The encoded protein is CASSPGPGSTIYF. The chain joins TRBV11-2 to TRBJ1-3; D unresolved. Germline V CDR1 and CDR2: SGHAT, FQNNGV. The CDR3 consists of 13 residues. Trimming stripped 6 bases from V and 9 bases from J, with 15 bases between.

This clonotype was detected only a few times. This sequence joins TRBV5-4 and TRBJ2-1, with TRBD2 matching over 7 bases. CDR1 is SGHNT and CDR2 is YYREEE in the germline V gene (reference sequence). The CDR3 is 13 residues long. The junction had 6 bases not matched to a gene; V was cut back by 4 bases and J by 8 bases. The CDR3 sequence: CASSMTSFDEQFF. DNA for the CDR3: TGTGCCAGCAGCATGACTAGCTTCGATGAGCAGTTCTTC.

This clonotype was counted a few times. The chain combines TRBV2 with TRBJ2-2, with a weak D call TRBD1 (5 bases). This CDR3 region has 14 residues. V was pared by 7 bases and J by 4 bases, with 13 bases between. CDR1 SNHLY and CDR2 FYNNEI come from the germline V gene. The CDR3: CASKGARSTGELFF. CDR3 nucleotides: TGTGCCAGCAAAGGGGCGAGGTCCACCGGGGAGCTGTTTTTT.

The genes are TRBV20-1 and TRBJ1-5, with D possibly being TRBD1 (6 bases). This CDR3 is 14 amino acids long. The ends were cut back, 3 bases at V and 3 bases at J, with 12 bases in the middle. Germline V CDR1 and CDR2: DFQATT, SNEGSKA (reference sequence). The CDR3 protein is CSARSDSDNQPQHF. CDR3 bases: TGCAGTGCTAGGTCGGACAGTGACAATCAGCCCCAGCATTTT.

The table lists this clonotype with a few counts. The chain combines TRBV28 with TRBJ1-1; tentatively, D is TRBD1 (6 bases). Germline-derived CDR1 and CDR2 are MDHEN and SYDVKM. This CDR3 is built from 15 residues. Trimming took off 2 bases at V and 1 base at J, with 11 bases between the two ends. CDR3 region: CASSLVGQRNTEAFF. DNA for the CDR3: TGTGCCAGCAGTTTAGTAGGACAGAGGAACACTGAAGCTTTCTTT.

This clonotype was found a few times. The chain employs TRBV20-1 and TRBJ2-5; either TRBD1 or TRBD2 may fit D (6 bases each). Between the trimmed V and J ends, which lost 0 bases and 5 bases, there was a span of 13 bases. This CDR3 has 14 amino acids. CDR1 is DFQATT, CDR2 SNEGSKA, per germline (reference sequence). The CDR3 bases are TGCAGTGCTAGAGAGAGAGGGGGGTGGGAGACCCAGTACTTC. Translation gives CSARERGGWETQYF.

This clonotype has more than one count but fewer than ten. The CDR3 region is CASSPPRGDSDTQYF. The DNA of the CDR3 is TGTGCCAGCAGCCCCCCCAGGGGGGACTCGGATACGCAGTATTTT. This rearrangement joins TRBV7-8 to TRBJ2-3, with TRBD1 as a possible D gene (7 bases). The CDR3 sequence is 15 residues long. The V gene lost 5 bases and the J gene lost 6 bases, with 18 bases spanning the gap. Germline lookup yields CDR1 SGHVS and CDR2 FQNEAQ.

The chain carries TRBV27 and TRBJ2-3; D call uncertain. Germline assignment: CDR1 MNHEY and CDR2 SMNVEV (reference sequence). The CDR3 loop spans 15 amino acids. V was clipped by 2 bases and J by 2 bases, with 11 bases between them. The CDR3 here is CASSLTVLLTDTQYF. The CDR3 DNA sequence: TGTGCCAGCAGTTTAACAGTCCTACTCACAGATACGCAGTATTTT.

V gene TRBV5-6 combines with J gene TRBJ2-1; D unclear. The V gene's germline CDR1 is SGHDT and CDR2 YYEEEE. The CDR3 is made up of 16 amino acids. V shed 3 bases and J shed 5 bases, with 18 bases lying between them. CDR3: CASSSPGDGIDNEQFF. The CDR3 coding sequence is TGTGCCAGCAGCTCGCCAGGTGACGGAATCGACAATGAGCAGTTCTTC. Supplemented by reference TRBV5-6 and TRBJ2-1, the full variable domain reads DAGVTQSPTHLIKTRGQQVTLRCSPKSGHDTVSWYQQALGQGPQFIFQYYEEEERQRGNFPDRFSGHQFPNYSSELNVNALLLGDSALYLCASSSPGDGIDNEQFFGPGTRLTVL.

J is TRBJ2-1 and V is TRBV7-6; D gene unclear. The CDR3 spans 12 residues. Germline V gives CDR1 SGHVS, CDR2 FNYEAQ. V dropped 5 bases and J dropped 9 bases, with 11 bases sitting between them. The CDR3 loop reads CASSPTHGEQFF. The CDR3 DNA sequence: TGTGCCAGCAGCCCCACCCACGGTGAGCAGTTCTTC.